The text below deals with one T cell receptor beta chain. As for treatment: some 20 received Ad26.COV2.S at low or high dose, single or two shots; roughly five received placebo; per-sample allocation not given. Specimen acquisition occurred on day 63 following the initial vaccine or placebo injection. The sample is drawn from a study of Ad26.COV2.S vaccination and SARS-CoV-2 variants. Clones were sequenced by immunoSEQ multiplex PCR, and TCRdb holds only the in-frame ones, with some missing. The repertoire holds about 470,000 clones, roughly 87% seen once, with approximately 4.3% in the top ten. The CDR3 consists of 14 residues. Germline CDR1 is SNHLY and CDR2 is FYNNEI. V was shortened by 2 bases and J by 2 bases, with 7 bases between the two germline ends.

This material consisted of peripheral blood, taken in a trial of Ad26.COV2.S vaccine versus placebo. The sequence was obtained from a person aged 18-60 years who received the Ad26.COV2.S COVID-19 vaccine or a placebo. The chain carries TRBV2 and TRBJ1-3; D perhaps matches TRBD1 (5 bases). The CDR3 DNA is TGTGCCAGCAGTGAACGGGGGGCTGGAAACACCATATATTTT. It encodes CASSERGAGNTIYF.